These 8 T cell receptor beta chains originate from one sample sequenced in a study of CD8+ T cells in alopecia areata. Documented treatment: oral pan-JAK inhibitor, 5-10 mg twice daily. The authors extracted RNA and reverse transcribed it into cDNA as the sequencing template. Here immunoSEQ multiplex PCR was the method, and the copy in TCRdb shows in-frame clones only, minus some. The data show around 190,000 clones, roughly 70% seen once. The material sequenced was CD4+ T cells sorted from blood, taken around week 50, from a patient treated with tofacitinib. Receptors were obtained from a human donor with alopecia areata.

The gene calls are TRBV27 and TRBJ2-5; tentatively, D is TRBD1 or TRBD2 (5 bases each). There are 13 residues in the CDR3. Trimming took 4 bases from V and 3 from J, leaving 9 bases between them. From germline, CDR1 is MNHEY and CDR2 SMNVEV (reference sequence). In DNA form, the CDR3 reads TGTGCCAGCAGTTGGGGACGGAAAGAGACCCAGTACTTC. This translates into CASSWGRKETQYF.

This chain connects TRBV2 to TRBJ1-5; D possibly corresponds to TRBD1 (5 bases). The germline gives CDR1 SNHLY, CDR2 FYNNEI. Trimming stripped 5 bases from V and 1 base from J, with 9 bases between. The CDR3 is 14 amino acids. Written as DNA, the CDR3 is TGTGCCAGCAGTAAGGGACCCAGCAATCAGCCCCAGCATTTT. This codes for CASSKGPSNQPQHF.

This clone was observed once. The gene calls are TRBV7-2 and TRBJ2-3; TRBD2 might be the D (6 bases). Trimming left V 4 bases short and J 5 bases short, with 13 bases between. This CDR3 contains 14 residues. Germline V lookup: CDR1 SGHTA, CDR2 FQGNSA. The CDR3 reads CASSSLTRGDTQYF. In DNA form, the CDR3 reads TGTGCCAGCAGCTCCCTGACTAGAGGAGATACGCAGTATTTT. Complete variable domain (other parts from reference TRBV7-2 and TRBJ2-3): GAGVSQSPSNKVTEKGKDVELRCDPISGHTALYWYRQSLGQGLEFLIYFQGNSAPDKSGLPSDRFSAERTGGSVSTLTIQRTQQEDSAVYLCASSSLTRGDTQYFGPGTRLTVL.

The chain uses TRBV7-2 and TRBJ2-7, with a weak D call TRBD1 (6 bases). The CDR3 is 13 residues long. The germline V and J ends were trimmed by 4 bases and 7 bases, with 14 bases remaining between them. Germline CDR1 SGHTA, CDR2 FQGNSA. CDR3: CASSYARGTEQYF. Written as DNA, the CDR3 is TGTGCCAGCAGCTATGCTAGGGGGACGGAGCAGTACTTC.

This clone was observed a few times. The chain is built from TRBV4-1 and TRBJ2-2, with D tentatively TRBD1 (5 bases). The germline CDR1 and CDR2 sequences are MGHRA and YSYEKL. The CDR3 is 16 amino acids. V was pared by 4 bases and J by 0 bases, with 12 bases between. The CDR3 sequence is CASSPTETANTGELFF. The CDR3 DNA follows: TGCGCCAGCAGCCCCACCGAGACAGCGAACACCGGGGAGCTGTTTTTT.

The chain carries TRBV5-1 and TRBJ2-7; no definite D call. V was shortened by 0 bases and J by 9 bases, with 7 bases between the two germline ends. Germline loops: CDR1 SGHRS, CDR2 YFSETQ. CDR3 length: 11 amino acids. In nucleotides, the CDR3 is TGCGCCAGCAGCTTGGGAGACTCGCAGTACTTC. The encoded protein is CASSLGDSQYF.

The chain carries TRBV29-1 and TRBJ2-5; D is unclear. Germline CDR1 reads SQVTM; CDR2 reads ANQGSEA. The CDR3 has 15 residues. Between the trimmed V and J ends, which lost 4 bases and 2 bases, there was a span of 17 bases. CDR3: CSVGSLLRKQETQYF. CDR3 coding DNA: TGCAGCGTTGGCTCTTTACTTAGAAAACAAGAGACCCAGTACTTC.

This clone was observed once. This chain joins TRBV10-2 and TRBJ1-1, with D unresolved. The germline CDR1 and CDR2 sequences are WSHSY and SAAADI. Trimming left V 1 base short and J 10 bases short, with 10 bases between. The CDR3 is 12 residues long. CDR3 DNA sequence: TGCGCCAGCAGTGAGTGGACTACGGGAGCTTTCTTT. Protein sequence: CASSEWTTGAFF.